Following are 8 T cell receptor beta chains from one sample sequenced in a study of cytomegalovirus exposure and HLA in healthy donors. Produced via immunoSEQ multiplex PCR; TCRdb's table is partial and in-frame only. The sample holds 100,000 to 150,000 clones; around 96% are singletons and the top ten take 1.5% to 2%. The sample consisted of PBMCs. These receptor sequences come from a man between 18 and 35 years old in good health and CMV-seronegative.

This chain joins TRBV19 and TRBJ1-4; D is undetermined. The CDR3 loop spans 13 amino acids. With 3 bases removed from V and 8 bases from J, the gap between germline ends came to 10 bases. CDR1 is LNHDA, CDR2 SQIVND, per germline (reference sequence). The DNA of the CDR3 is TGTGCCAGTAGTATCTCGGGAGGGGAAAAACTGTTTTTT. Its protein is CASSISGGEKLFF.

This clone was found once. The genes are TRBV5-4 and TRBJ2-7; 8 nucleotides line up with TRBD2. The germline V gene encodes CDR1 SGHNT and CDR2 YYREEE (reference sequence). V dropped 4 bases and J dropped 0; count of bases not matched to a gene: 12. This CDR3 spans 17 amino acids. For the CDR3, the DNA is TGTGCCAGCAGCGAAGCGGGAGTCACGATGAGCTCCTACGAGCAGTACTTC. This encodes CASSEAGVTMSSYEQYF.

This chain uses TRBV7-9 with TRBJ2-1; TRBD1 agrees at 7 bases. Per the germline V gene, CDR1 is SEHNR and CDR2 is FQNEAQ (reference sequence). The length of the CDR3 is 16 residues. V was pared by 4 bases and J by 7 bases, with 13 bases of the junction left unmatched. The CDR3 here is CASSYTDRVVLNEQFF. DNA for the CDR3: TGTGCCAGCAGCTACACAGACAGGGTGGTCTTGAATGAGCAGTTCTTC.

This clone was found a few times. The rearrangement joins TRBV5-1 to TRBJ2-7; D gene uncertain. Between the trimmed V and J ends, which lost 0 bases and 3 bases, there was a span of 7 bases. This CDR3 has 13 residues. Per the germline V gene, CDR1 is SGHRS and CDR2 is YFSETQ. CDR3 sequence: CASSLGHSYEQYF. The CDR3 bases are TGCGCCAGCAGCTTGGGGCACAGCTACGAGCAGTACTTC.

The chain links TRBV2 to TRBJ2-3; TRBD2 aligns across 12 bases. From germline, CDR1 is SNHLY and CDR2 FYNNEI. The junction had 10 bases not matched to a gene; V was cut back by 7 bases and J by 2 bases. The CDR3 is 17 amino acids. The CDR3, as DNA: TGTGCCAGCATCCGTCCCGGGACTAGCGGGCCCACAGATACGCAGTATTTT. Translated, it gives CASIRPGTSGPTDTQYF.

The V call is TRBV14, the J call TRBJ2-1; D is undetermined. The ends were cut back, 0 bases at V and 5 bases at J, with 8 bases in the middle. Germline assignment: CDR1 SGHDN and CDR2 FVKESK. This CDR3 region has 14 residues. For the CDR3, the DNA is TGTGCCAGCAGCCAAGATCCCAGCGACAATGAGCAGTTCTTC. This codes for CASSQDPSDNEQFF.

J is TRBJ1-1 and V is TRBV5-5, with TRBD1 matching over 7 bases. From germline, CDR1 is SGHKS and CDR2 YYEKEE (reference sequence). The V segment lost 4 bases and the J segment 4 bases; nucleotides outside the gene matches: 7. The CDR3 extends over 14 amino acids. CDR3: CASSPLGGGTEAFF. In DNA, the CDR3 is TGTGCCAGCAGCCCCCTAGGGGGCGGCACTGAAGCTTTCTTT.

The genes are TRBV7-7 and TRBJ2-7; D is perhaps TRBD2 (5 bases). CDR3 length equals 13 residues. The germline V and J ends were trimmed by 5 bases and 6 bases, with 14 bases remaining between them. Germline V gene data show CDR1 as SSHAT and CDR2 as FNYEAQ (reference sequence). DNA of the CDR3: TGTGCCAGCAGCCTTAGACTCACTAGCGAGCAGTACTTC. It yields the protein CASSLRLTSEQYF. Combining the CDR3 with reference TRBV7-7 and TRBJ2-7 gives the whole variable domain GAGVSQSPRYKVTKRGQDVTLRCDPISSHATLYWYQQALGQGPEFLTYFNYEAQPDKSGLPSDRFSAERPEGSISTLTIQRTEQRDSAMYRCASSLRLTSEQYFGPGTRLTVT.